The rows below give T cell receptor beta chains drawn from one sample of a study of cytomegalovirus exposure and HLA in healthy donors. Data came from immunoSEQ multiplex PCR; TCRdb stores just in-frame clones and leaves some out. The sample has under 85,000 clones, about 76% seen once. The sequenced material came from PBMCs. The receptors were sampled from a man younger than 30 in good health and CMV-seronegative. Both conserved end residues are part of each CDR3. D genes are given only for firm matches. The listing skips clone size in some rows; elsewhere it reads once, few, many or a size class.

>.|TRBJ2-1|TRBV5-6|once
TGTGCCAGCAGCTGGGCTGGGGGTTATGGCGGGGAGACCTACAATGAGCAGTTCTTC
CASSWAGGYGGETYNEQFF
>TRBD1|TRBJ1-1|TRBV18|few
TGTGCCAGCTCACAAGGAAGACAGGGGGCTGAAGCTTTCTTT
CASSQGRQGAEAFF
>TRBD2|TRBJ2-2|TRBV5-1|.
TGCGCCAGCAGCTATGGGACTAGCGGGGGCGCTAACACCGGGGAGCTGTTTTTT
CASSYGTSGGANTGELFF
>TRBD1|TRBJ1-1|TRBV7-9|.
TGTGCCAGCAGCTTAAACAGGGGGGTAGGTGAAGCTTTCTTT
CASSLNRGVGEAFF
>.|TRBJ1-4|TRBV7-2|.
TGTGCCAGCAGCTTACGAGCGGGACAAATAACGGCAACTAATGAAAAACTGTTTTTT
CASSLRAGQITATNEKLFF
>.|TRBJ2-3|TRBV7-3|.
TGTGCCAGCAGCCCCCGACGGGAAGCGGTGACAGGAAATACGCAGTATTTT
CASSPRREAVTGNTQYF
>TRBD1|TRBJ1-2|TRBV5-4|.
TGTGCCAGCAGCTTTTCCGGGACAGGGGGAAATGGCTACACCTTC
CASSFSGTGGNGYTF
>TRBD1|TRBJ2-4|TRBV5-1|.
TGCGCCAGCAGTGCAGGGGGTGCCAAAAACATTCAGTACTTC
CASSAGGAKNIQYF
>.|TRBJ2-3|TRBV19|.
TGTGCCAGTAGTAGAGACAGGTCCACAGATACGCAGTATTTT
CASSRDRSTDTQYF
>TRBD1|TRBJ1-5|TRBV4-1|few
TGCGCCAGCAGCCTAGGGACAGGGTTGAGCAATCAGCCCCAGCATTTT
CASSLGTGLSNQPQHF
>TRBD1|TRBJ2-7|TRBV6-5|.
TGTGCCAGCAGTTTCGACAGGGTCCACGAGCAGTACTTC
CASSFDRVHEQYF
>.|TRBJ2-3|TRBV4-2|.
TGTGCCAGCAGCCAAGCGGGGTCGGGCACAGATACGCAGTATTTT
CASSQAGSGTDTQYF
>.|TRBJ2-2|TRBV5-4|.
TGTGCCAGCAGCTTTCCAGCGGGTGAATCCACCGGGGAGCTGTTTTTT
CASSFPAGESTGELFF
>.|TRBJ2-3|TRBV9|.
TGTGCCAGCAGCGGACAGGTTCGGGGATTATCAGATACGCAGTATTTT
CASSGQVRGLSDTQYF
>TRBD2|TRBJ2-1|TRBV5-4|.
TGTGCCAGCAGCTTTCTAACTAGCGCAGACAATGAGCAGTTCTTC
CASSFLTSADNEQFF
>.|TRBJ1-5|TRBV19|.
TGTGCCAGTAGTATATACAGGTCCTATAGCAATCAGCCCCAGCATTTT
CASSIYRSYSNQPQHF
>.|TRBJ2-7|TRBV6-1|.
TGTGCCAGCAGTGACCTTTACGAGCAGTACTTC
CASSDLYEQYF
>.|TRBJ1-1|TRBV21-1|.
TGTGCCAGCAGCATCGACTCAGAGAACACTGAAGCTTTCTTT
CASSIDSENTEAFF
>TRBD1|TRBJ2-5|TRBV11-2|.
TGTGCCAGCAGCCTCCGGGACAGGGAGGAGACCCAGTACTTC
CASSLRDREETQYF
>TRBD2|TRBJ2-3|TRBV9|once
TGTGCCAGCAGCGTACGAGATCGGGGGGGAGGAGATACGCAGTATTTT
CASSVRDRGGGDTQYF
>TRBD1|TRBJ2-7|TRBV27|.
TGTGCCAGCAGTTTATCCGCAGGGGGCTATTCCTACGAGCAGTACTTC
CASSLSAGGYSYEQYF
>TRBD1|TRBJ1-1|TRBV6-1|.
TGTGCCAGCAAGGCGGGACAGGGATATGAAGCTTTCTTT
CASKAGQGYEAFF
>TRBD2|TRBJ2-5|TRBV9|.
TGTGCCAGCAGCGCGCCCGTCCTCGGACTAGCGCTAGAGACCCAGTACTTC
CASSAPVLGLALETQYF
>TRBD2|TRBJ2-5|TRBV10-3|.
TGTGCCTCACCACGGGGGGTTCTCTGGGAGACCCAGTACTTC
CASPRGVLWETQYF
>TRBD1|TRBJ1-1|TRBV27|.
TGTGCCAGCAAGTGGACAGGGAACACTGAAGCTTTCTTT
CASKWTGNTEAFF
>.|TRBJ1-2|TRBV5-1|.
TGCGCCAGCAGCTTGGACAGTTCAAATGATGGCTACACCTTC
CASSLDSSNDGYTF
>.|TRBJ2-3|TRBV7-7|.
TGTGCCAGCAGCTCGGACCCATCCAGGGTCAAGTATTTT
CASSSDPSRVKYF
>.|TRBJ1-1|TRBV7-2|.
TGTGCCAGCAGCCTCTCAGGGGTGAGTAACACTGAAGCTTTCTTT
CASSLSGVSNTEAFF
>TRBD1|TRBJ1-2|TRBV19|.
TGTGCCAGTAGTAGCCCCGACAGGGGGGTTCCTGGCTACACCTTC
CASSSPDRGVPGYTF
>TRBD1|TRBJ1-2|TRBV4-3|.
TGCGCCAGCAGCCAAGAGGCGACAGGGGGAAACTATGGCTACACCTTC
CASSQEATGGNYGYTF
>.|TRBJ2-1|TRBV19|.
TGTGCCAGTAGTGAGGGCGTAGGGCACAATGAGCAGTTCTTC
CASSEGVGHNEQFF
>.|TRBJ1-2|TRBV7-9|.
TGTTCCAGCAGCCAAAGGGGAGGAGGCTACACCTTC
CSSSQRGGGYTF
>TRBD1|TRBJ1-2|TRBV30|.
TGTGCCTGGGGGACAGCCTATGGCTACACCTTC
CAWGTAYGYTF